This entry describes one T cell receptor (beta chain). The antigen remains undetermined. The V and J ends lost 4 bases and 12 bases respectively, with 18 bases between them. Per the germline V gene, CDR1 is LNHDA and CDR2 is SQIVND (reference sequence). The CDR3 extends over 14 amino acids. The record originates from a study of shared clonotypes between healthy human individuals. Data came from immunoSEQ multiplex PCR; TCRdb stores just in-frame clones and leaves some out. The profile covers about 330,000 clones, with about 74% appearing a single time and about a tenth taken by the ten largest. Donors comprised only Caucasian adults living in Nashville, Tennessee. Points from the study as a whole: The generation probabilities recorded for non-shared clonotypes fell below those of clonotypes shared by all four donors.

The genes are TRBV19 and TRBJ2-2, with a possible D match to TRBD1 (6 bases). The clonotype was recovered from a man aged 25 to 40 in good health. The sequenced sample was memory CD4+ T cells sorted from blood. Subset of the sample: CD45RA-negative fraction. The CDR3 protein is CASSRLSTGTKLFF. CDR3 sequence (DNA): TGTGCCAGTAGTAGACTATCGACAGGAACTAAGCTGTTTTTT.